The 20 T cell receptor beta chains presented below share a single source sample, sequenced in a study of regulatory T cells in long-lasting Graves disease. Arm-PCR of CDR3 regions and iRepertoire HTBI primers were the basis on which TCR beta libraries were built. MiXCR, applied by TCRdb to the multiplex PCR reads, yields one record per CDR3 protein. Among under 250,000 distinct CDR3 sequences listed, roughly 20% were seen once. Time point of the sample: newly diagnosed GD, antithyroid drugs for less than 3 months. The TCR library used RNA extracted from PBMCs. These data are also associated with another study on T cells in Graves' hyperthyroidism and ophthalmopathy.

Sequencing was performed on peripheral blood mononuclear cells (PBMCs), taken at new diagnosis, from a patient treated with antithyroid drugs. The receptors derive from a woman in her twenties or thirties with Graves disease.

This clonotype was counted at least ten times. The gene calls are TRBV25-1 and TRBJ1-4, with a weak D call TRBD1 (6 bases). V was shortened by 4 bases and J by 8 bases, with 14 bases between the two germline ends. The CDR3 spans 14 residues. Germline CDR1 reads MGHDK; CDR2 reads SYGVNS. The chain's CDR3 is CASSVYSGGEKLFF. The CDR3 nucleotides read TGTGCCAGCAGTGTATACAGTGGGGGCGAAAAACTGTTTTTT.

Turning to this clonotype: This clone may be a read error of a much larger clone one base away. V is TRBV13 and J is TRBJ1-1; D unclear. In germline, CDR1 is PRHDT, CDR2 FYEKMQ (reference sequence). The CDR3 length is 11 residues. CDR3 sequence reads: CAGSFGVEAFF. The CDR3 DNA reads TGTGCCGGCAGCTTCGGGGTTGAAGCTTTCTTT.

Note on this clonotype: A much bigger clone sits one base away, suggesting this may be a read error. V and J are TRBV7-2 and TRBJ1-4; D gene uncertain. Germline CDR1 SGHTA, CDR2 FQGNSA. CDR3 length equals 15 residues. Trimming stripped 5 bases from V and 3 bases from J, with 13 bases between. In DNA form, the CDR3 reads TGTACCAGCAGCCCATACGCTCAGGCTAATGAAAAACTGTTTTTT. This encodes CTSSPYAQANEKLFF.

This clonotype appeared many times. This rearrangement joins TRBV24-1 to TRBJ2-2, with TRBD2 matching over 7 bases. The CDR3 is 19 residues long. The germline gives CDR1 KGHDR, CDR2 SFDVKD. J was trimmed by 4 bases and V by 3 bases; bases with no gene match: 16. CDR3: CATSDITTSRLYSTGELFF. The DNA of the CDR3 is TGTGCCACCAGTGATATAACGACTAGCAGGTTATACAGCACCGGGGAGCTGTTTTTT.

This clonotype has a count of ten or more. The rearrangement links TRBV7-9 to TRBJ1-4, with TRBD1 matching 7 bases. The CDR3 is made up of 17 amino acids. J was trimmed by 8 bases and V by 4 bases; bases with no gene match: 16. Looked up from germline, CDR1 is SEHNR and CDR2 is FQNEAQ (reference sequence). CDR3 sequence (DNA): TGTGCCAGCAGCTCCGACCTTGGATCGACAGGGAGCGAAAAACTGTTTTTT. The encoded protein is CASSSDLGSTGSEKLFF.

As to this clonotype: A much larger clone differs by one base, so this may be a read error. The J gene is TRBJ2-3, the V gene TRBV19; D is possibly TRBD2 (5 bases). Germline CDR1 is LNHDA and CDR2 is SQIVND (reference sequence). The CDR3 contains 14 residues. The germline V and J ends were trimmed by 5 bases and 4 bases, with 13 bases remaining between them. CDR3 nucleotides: TGTGCCAGTAGTTCGGCGGGCGGTGCAGATACGCAGTATTTT. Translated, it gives CASSSAGGADTQYF.

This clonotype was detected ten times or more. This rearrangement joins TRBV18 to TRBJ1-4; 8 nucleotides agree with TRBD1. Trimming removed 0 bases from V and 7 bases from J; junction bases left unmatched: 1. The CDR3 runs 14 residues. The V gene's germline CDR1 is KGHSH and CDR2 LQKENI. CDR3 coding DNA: TGTGCCAGCTCACCACCGGACAGGGCTGAAAAACTGTTTTTT. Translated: CASSPPDRAEKLFF.

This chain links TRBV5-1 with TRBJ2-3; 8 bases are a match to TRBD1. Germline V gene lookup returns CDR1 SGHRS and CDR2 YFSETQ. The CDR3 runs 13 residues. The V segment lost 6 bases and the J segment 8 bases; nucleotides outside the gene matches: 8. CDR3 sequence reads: CASNNRGWGTQYF. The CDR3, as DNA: TGCGCCAGCAACAACAGGGGGTGGGGTACGCAGTATTTT.

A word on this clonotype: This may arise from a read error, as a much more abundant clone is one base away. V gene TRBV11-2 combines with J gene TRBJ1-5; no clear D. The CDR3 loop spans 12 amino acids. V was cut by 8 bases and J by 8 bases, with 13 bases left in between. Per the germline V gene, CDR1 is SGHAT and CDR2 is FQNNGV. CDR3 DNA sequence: TGTGCCAGCGGCGGACCTGTAGAGCCCCAGCATTTT. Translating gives CASGGPVEPQHF.

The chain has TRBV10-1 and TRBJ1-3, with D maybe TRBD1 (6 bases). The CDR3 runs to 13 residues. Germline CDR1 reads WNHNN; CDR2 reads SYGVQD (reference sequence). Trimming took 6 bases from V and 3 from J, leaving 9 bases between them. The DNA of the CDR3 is TGCGCCAGCAGCCAGGGGAATGGAAACACCATATATTTT. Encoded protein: CASSQGNGNTIYF.

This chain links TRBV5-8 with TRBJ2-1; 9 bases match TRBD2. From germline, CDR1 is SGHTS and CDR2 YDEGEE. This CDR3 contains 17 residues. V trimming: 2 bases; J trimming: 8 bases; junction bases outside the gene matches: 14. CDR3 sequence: CASSFPYASGVLDEQFF. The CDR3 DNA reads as TGTGCCAGCAGCTTTCCGTACGCTAGCGGGGTTTTGGATGAGCAGTTCTTC.

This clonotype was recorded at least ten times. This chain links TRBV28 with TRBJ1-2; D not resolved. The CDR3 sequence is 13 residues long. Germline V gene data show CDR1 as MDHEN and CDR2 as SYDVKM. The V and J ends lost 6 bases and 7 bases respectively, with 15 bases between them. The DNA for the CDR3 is TGTGCCAGCAGCCCCCACGGGTCCCTTGGCTACACCTTC. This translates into CASSPHGSLGYTF.

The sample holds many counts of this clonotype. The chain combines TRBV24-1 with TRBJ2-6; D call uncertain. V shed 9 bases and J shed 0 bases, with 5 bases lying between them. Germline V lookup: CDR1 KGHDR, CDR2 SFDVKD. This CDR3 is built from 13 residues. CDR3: CATSISGANVLTF. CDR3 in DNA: TGTGCCACCTCTATCTCTGGGGCCAACGTCCTGACTTTC.

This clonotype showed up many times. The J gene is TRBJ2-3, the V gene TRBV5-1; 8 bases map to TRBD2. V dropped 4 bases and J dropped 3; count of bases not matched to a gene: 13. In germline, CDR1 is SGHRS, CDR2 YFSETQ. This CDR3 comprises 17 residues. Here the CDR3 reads CASSPWARGRRTDTQYF. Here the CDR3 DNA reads TGCGCCAGCAGCCCTTGGGCACGCGGGAGGCGGACAGATACGCAGTATTTT.

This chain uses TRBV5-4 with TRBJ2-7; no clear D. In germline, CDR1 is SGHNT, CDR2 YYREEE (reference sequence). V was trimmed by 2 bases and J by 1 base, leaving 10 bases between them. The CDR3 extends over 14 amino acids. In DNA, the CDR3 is TGTGCCAGCAGCTTCCGTGACAAGTCCTACGAGCAGTACTTC. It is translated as CASSFRDKSYEQYF. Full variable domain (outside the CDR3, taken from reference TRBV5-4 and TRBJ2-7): ETGVTQSPTHLIKTRGQQVTLRCSSQSGHNTVSWYQQALGQGPQFIFQYYREEENGRGNFPPRFSGLQFPNYSSELNVNALELDDSALYLCASSFRDKSYEQYFGPGTRLTVT.

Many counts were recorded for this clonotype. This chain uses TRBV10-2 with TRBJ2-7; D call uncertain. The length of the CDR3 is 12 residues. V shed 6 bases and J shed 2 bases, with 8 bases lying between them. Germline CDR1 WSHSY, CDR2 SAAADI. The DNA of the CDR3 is TGCGCCAGCAGCGCCAGAGCCTACGAGCAGTACTTC. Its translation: CASSARAYEQYF.

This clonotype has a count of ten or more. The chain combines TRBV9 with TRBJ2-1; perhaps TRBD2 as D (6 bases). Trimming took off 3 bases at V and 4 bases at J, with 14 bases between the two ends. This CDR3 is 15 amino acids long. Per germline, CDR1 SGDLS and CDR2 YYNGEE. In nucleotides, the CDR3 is TGTGCCAGCAGCGCAAGGGACTTATCATACAATGAGCAGTTCTTC. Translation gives CASSARDLSYNEQFF. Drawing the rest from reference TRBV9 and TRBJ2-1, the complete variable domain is DSGVTQTPKHLITATGQRVTLRCSPRSGDLSVYWYQQSLDQGLQFLIQYYNGEERAKGNILERFSAQQFPDLHSELNLSSLELGDSALYFCASSARDLSYNEQFFGPGTRLTVL.

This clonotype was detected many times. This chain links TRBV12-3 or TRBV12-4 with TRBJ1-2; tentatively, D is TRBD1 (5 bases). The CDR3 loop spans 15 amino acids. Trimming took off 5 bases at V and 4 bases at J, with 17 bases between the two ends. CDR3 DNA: TGTGCCAGCAGTCCCCGGGGCCAGTGGGGCTATGGCTACACCTTC. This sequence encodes CASSPRGQWGYGYTF.

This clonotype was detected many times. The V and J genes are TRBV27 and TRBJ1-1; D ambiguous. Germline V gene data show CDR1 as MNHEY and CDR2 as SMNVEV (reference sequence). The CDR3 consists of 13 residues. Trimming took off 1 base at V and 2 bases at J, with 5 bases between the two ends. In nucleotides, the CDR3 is TGTGCCAGCAGTTTATACACCAACACTGAAGCTTTCTTT. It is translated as CASSLYTNTEAFF.

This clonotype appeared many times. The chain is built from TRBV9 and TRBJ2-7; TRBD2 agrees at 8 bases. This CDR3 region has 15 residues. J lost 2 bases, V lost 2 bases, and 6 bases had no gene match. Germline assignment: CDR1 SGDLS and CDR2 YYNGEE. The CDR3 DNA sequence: TGTGCCAGCAGCGTTTCGCCGGGACTAGCCTACGAGCAGTACTTC. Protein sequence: CASSVSPGLAYEQYF.